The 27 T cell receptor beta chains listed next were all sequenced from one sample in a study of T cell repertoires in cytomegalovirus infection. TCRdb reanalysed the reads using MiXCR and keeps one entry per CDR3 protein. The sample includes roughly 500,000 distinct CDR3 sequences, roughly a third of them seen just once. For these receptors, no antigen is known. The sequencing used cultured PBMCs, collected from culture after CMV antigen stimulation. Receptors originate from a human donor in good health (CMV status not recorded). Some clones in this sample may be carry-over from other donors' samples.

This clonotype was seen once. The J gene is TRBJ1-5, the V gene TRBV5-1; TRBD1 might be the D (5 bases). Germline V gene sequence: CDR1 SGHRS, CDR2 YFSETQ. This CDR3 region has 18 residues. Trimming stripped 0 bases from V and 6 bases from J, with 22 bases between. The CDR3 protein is CASSLAPQGRGRGQPQHF. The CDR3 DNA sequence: TGCGCCAGCAGCTTGGCCCCTCAAGGGAGGGGTAGAGGTCAGCCCCAGCATTTT.

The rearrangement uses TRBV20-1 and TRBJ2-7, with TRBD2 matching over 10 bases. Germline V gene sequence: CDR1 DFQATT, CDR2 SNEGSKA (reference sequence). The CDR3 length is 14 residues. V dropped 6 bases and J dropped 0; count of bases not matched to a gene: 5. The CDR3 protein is CSAPTSGDSYEQYF. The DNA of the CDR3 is TGCAGTGCGCCTACTAGCGGGGACTCCTACGAGCAGTACTTC.

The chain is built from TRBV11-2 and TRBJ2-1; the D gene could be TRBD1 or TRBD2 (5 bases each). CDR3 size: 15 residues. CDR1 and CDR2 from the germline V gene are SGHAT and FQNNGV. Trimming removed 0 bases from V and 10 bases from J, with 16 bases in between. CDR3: CASSLDPGRKGEQFF. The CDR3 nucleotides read TGTGCCAGCAGCTTAGATCCGGGACGTAAAGGAGAGCAGTTCTTC.

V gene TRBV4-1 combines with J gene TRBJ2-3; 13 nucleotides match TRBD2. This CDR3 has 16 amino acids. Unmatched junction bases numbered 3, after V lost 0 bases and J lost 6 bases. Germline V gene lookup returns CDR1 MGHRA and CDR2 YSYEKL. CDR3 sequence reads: CASSQDGLAGVDTQYF. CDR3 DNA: TGCGCCAGCAGCCAAGACGGACTAGCGGGAGTGGATACGCAGTATTTT.

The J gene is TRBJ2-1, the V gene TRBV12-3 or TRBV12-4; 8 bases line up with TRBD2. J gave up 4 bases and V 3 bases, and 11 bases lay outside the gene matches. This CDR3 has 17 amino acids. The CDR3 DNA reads TGTGCCAGCAGTTTGGCCCCCTTCGGGAGGGGGTACAATGAGCAGTTCTTC. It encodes CASSLAPFGRGYNEQFF.

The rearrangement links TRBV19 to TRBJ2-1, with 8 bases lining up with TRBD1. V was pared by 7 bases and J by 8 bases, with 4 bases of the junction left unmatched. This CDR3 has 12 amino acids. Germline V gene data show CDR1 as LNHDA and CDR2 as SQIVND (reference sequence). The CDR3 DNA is TGTGCCAGTAACGCAGGGGGCCATGAGCAGTTCTTC. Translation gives CASNAGGHEQFF.

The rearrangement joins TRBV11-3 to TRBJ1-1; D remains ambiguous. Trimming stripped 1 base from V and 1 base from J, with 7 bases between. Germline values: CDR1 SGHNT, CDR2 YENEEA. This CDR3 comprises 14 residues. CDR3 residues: CASSLVVANTEAFF. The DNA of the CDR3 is TGTGCCAGCAGCTTAGTCGTGGCGAACACTGAAGCTTTCTTT.

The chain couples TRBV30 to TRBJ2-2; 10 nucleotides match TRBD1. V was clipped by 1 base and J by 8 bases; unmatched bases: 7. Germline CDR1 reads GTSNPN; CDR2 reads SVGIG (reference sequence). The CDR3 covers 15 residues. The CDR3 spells CAWSAGTGDTGELFF. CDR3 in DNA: TGTGCCTGGAGTGCCGGGACAGGGGATACGGGGGAGCTGTTTTTT.

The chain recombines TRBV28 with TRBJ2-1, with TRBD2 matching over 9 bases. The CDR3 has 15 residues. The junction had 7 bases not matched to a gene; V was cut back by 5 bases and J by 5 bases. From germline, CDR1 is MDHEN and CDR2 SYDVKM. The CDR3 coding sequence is TGTGCCAGCAGTGGGGGACTAGCCTATCACAATGAGCAGTTCTTC. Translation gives CASSGGLAYHNEQFF.

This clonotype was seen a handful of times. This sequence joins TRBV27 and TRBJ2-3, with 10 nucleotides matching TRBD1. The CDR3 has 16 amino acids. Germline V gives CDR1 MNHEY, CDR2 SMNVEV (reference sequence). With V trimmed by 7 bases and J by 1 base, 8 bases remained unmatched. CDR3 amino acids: CASNATGGTGTDTQYF. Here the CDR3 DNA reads TGTGCCAGCAACGCGACAGGGGGCACGGGCACAGATACGCAGTATTTT.

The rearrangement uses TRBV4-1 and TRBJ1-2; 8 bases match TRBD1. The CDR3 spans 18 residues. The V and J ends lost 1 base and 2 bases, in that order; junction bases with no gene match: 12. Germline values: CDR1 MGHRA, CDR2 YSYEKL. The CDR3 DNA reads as TGCGCCAGCAGCCAAGCGTATGGGACAGGCGCCTCGAACTATGGCTACACCTTC. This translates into CASSQAYGTGASNYGYTF.

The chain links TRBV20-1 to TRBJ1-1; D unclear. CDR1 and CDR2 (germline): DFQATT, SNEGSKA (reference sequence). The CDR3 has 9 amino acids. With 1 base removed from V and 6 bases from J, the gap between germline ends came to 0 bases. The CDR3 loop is CSARAEAFF. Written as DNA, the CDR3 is TGCAGTGCTAGAGCTGAAGCTTTCTTT.

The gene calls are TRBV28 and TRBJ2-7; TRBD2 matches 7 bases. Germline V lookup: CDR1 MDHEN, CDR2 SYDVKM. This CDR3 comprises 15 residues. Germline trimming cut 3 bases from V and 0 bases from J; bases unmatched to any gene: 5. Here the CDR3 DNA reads TGTGCCAGCAGTTTGGCGCGGGGGTTCTCCTACGAGCAGTACTTC. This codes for CASSLARGFSYEQYF.

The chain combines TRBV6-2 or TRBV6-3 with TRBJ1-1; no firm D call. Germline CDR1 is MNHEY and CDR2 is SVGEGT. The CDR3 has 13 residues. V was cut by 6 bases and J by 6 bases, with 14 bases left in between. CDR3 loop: CASRREGGPEAFF. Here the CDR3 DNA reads TGTGCCAGCAGGAGGGAGGGCGGGCCTGAAGCTTTCTTT.

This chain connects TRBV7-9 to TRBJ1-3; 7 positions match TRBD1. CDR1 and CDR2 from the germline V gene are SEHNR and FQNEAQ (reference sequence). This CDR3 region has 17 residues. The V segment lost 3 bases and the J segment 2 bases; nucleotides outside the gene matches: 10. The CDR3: CASSFTRDSGPGNTIYF. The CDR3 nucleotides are TGTGCCAGCAGCTTCACCCGGGACAGCGGCCCTGGAAACACCATATATTTT.

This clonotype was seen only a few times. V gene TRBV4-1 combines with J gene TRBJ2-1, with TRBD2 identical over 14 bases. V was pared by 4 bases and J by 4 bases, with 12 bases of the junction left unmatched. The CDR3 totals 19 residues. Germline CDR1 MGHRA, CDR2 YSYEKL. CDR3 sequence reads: CASSLLGTSGSKLYNEQFF. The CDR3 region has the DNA TGCGCCAGCAGCCTTCTGGGGACTAGCGGGAGTAAATTGTACAATGAGCAGTTCTTC.

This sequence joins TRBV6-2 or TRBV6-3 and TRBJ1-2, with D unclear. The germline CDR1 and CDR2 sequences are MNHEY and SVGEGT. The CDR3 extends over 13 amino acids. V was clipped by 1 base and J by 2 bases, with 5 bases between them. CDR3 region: CASSYLGNYGYTF. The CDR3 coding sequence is TGTGCCAGCAGTTACTTGGGAAACTATGGCTACACCTTC.

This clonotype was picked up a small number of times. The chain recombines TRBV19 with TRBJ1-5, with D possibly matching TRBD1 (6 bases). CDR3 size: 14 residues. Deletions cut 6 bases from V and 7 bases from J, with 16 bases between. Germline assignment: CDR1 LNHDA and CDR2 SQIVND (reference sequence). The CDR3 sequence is CASSHQGPRQPQHF. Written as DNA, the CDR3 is TGTGCCAGTAGCCATCAGGGGCCGCGACAGCCCCAGCATTTT.

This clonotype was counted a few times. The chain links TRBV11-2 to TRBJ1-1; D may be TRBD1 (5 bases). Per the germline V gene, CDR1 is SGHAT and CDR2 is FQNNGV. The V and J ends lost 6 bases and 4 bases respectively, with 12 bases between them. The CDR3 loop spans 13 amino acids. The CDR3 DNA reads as TGTGCCAGCAGTTTGGGGGTTAGCACTGAAGCTTTCTTT. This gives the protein CASSLGVSTEAFF.

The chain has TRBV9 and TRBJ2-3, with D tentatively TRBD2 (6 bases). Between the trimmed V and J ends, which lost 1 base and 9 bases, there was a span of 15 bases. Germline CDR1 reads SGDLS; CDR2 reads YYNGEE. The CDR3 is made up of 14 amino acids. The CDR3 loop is CASSVTPTRETQYF. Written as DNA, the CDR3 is TGTGCCAGCAGCGTAACACCGACTAGGGAGACGCAGTATTTT.

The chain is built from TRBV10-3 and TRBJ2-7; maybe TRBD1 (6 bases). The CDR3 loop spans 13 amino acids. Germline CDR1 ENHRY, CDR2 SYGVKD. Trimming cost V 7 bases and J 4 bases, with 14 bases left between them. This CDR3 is CAIKGGQTYEQYF. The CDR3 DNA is TGTGCCATCAAGGGCGGACAGACGTACGAGCAGTACTTC.

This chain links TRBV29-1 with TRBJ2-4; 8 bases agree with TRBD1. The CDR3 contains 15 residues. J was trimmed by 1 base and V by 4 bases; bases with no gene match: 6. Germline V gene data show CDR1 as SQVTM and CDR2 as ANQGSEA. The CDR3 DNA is TGCAGCGTTGTTTCGCAGGGGGCGGCCAAAAACATTCAGTACTTC. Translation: CSVVSQGAAKNIQYF.

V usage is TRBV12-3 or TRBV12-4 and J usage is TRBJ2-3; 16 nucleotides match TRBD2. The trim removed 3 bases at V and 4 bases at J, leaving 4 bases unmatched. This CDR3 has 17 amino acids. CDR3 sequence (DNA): TGTGCCAGCAGTTTCGGGACTAGCGGGGGGGGGCCAGATACGCAGTATTTT. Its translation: CASSFGTSGGGPDTQYF.

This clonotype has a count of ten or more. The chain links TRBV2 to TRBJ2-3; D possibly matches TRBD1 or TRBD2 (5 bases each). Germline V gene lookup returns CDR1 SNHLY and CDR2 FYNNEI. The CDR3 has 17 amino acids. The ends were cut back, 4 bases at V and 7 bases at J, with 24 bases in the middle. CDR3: CASSAGTPLSGSYTQYF. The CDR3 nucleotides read TGTGCCAGCAGTGCCGGGACCCCACTATCAGGATCGTATACGCAGTATTTT. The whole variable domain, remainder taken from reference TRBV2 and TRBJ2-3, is EPEVTQTPSHQVTQMGQEVILRCVPISNHLYFYWYRQILGQKVEFLVSFYNNEISEKSEIFDDQFSVERPDGSNFTLKIRSTKLEDSAMYFCASSAGTPLSGSYTQYFGPGTRLTVL.

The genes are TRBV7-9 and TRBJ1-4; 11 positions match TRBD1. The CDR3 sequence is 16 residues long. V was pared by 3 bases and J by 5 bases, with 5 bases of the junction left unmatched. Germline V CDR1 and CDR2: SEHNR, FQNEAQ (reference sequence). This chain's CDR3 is CASSFPRDRGNEKLFF. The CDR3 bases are TGTGCCAGCAGCTTCCCACGGGACAGGGGGAATGAAAAACTGTTTTTT. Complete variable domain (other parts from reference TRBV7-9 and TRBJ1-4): DTGVSQNPRHKITKRGQNVTFRCDPISEHNRLYWYRQTLGQGPEFLTYFQNEAQLEKSRLLSDRFSAERPKGSFSTLEIQRTEQGDSAMYLCASSFPRDRGNEKLFFGSGTQLSVL.

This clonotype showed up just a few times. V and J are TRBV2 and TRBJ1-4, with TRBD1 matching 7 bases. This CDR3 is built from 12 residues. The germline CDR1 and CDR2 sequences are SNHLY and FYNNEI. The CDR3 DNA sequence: TGTGCAACCGGGACAGTCAATGAAAAACTGTTTTTT. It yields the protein CATGTVNEKLFF.

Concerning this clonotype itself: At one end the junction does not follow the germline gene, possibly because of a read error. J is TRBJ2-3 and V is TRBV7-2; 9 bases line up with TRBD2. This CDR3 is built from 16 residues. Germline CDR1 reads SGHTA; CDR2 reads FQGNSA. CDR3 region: CASSLASGARTDTQYF. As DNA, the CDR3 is TGTGCCAGCAGCCTAGCTAGCGGGGCCCGCACAGATACGCAGTATTTT.